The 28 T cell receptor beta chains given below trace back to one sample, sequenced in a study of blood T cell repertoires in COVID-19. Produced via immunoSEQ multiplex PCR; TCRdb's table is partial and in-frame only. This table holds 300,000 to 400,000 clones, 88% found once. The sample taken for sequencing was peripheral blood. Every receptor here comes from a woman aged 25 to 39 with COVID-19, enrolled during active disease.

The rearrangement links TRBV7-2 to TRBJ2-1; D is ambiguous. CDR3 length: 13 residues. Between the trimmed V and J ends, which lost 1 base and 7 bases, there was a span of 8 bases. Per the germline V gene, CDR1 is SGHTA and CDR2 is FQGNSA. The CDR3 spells CASSLGSGNEQFF. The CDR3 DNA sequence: TGTGCCAGCAGCTTAGGGTCCGGGAATGAGCAGTTCTTC.

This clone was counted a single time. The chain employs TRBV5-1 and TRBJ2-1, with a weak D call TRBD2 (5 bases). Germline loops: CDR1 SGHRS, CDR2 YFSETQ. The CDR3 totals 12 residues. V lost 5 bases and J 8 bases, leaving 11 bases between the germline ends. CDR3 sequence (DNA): TGCGCCAGCAGATTAGGACTTGATGAGCAGTTCTTC. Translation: CASRLGLDEQFF.

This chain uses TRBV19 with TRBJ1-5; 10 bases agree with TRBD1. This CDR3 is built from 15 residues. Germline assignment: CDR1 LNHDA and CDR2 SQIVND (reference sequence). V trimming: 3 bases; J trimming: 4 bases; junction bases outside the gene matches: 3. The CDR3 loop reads CASSMGGQGNQPQHF. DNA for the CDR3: TGTGCCAGTAGTATGGGGGGACAGGGGAATCAGCCCCAGCATTTT.

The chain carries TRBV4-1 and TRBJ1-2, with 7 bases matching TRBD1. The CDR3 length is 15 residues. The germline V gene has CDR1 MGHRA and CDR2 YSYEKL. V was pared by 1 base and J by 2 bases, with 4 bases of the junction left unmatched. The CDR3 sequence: CASSQAEGQNYGYTF. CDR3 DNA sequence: TGCGCCAGCAGCCAAGCCGAGGGACAGAACTATGGCTACACCTTC.

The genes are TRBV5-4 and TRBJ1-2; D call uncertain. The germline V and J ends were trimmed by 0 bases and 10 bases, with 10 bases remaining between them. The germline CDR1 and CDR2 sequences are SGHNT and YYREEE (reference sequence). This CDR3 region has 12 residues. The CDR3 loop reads CASSLVRTNYTF. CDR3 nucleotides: TGTGCCAGCAGCTTGGTCCGGACTAACTACACCTTC.

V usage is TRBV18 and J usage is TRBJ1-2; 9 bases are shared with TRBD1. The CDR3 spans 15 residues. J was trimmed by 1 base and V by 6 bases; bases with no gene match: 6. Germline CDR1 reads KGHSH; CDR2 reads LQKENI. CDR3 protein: CASSRRQGVNYGYTF. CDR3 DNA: TGTGCCAGCTCTCGAAGACAGGGGGTTAACTATGGCTACACCTTC.

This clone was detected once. The CDR3 sequence is CASSLGTGGLQETQYF. The CDR3 bases are TGCGCCAGCAGCTTGGGGACAGGGGGATTGCAAGAGACCCAGTACTTC. The V call is TRBV5-1, the J call TRBJ2-5; 10 nucleotides align to TRBD1. The CDR3 has 16 amino acids. V trimming: 0 bases; J trimming: 2 bases; junction bases outside the gene matches: 4. Per the germline V gene, CDR1 is SGHRS and CDR2 is YFSETQ. Looking up the rest from reference TRBV5-1 and TRBJ2-5 gives the full variable domain: KAGVTQTPRYLIKTRGQQVTLSCSPISGHRSVSWYQQTPGQGLQFLFEYFSETQRNKGNFPGRFSGRQFSNSRSEMNVSTLELGDSALYLCASSLGTGGLQETQYFGPGTRLLVL.

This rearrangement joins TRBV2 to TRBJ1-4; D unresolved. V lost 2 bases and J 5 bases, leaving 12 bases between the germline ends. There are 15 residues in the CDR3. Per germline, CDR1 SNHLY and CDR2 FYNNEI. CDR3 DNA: TGTGCCAGCAGTGAACGAGGGTTTCGCAATGAAAAACTGTTTTTT. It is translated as CASSERGFRNEKLFF. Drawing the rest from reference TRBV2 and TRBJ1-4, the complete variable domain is EPEVTQTPSHQVTQMGQEVILRCVPISNHLYFYWYRQILGQKVEFLVSFYNNEISEKSEIFDDQFSVERPDGSNFTLKIRSTKLEDSAMYFCASSERGFRNEKLFFGSGTQLSVL.

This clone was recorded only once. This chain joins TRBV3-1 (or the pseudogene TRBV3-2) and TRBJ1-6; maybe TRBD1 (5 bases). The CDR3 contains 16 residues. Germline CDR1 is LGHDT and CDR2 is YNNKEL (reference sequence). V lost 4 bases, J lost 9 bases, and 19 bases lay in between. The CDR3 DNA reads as TGTGCCAGCAGCCCAAGGAGGGGCAGGGTGGGTTCACCCCTCCACTTT. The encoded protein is CASSPRRGRVGSPLHF.

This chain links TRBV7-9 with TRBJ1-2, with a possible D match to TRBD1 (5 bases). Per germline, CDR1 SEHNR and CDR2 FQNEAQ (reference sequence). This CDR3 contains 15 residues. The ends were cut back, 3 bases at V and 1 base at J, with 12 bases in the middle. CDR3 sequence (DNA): TGTGCCAGCAGCTTCACAGTAGGGGATAACTATGGCTACACCTTC. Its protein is CASSFTVGDNYGYTF.

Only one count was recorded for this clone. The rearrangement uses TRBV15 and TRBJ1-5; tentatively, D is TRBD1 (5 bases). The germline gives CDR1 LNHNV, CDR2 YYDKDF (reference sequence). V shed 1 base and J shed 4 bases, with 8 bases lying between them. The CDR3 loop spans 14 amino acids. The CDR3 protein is CATSRAGGNQPQHF. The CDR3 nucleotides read TGTGCCACCAGCAGAGCCGGGGGGAATCAGCCCCAGCATTTT.

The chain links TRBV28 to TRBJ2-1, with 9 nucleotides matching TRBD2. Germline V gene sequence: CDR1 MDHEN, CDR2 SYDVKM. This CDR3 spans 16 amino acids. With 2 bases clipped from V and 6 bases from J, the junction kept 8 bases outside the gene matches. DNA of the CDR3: TGTGCCAGCAGTTTAGCGGGGGGGCTCATCGCCAATGAGCAGTTCTTC. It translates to CASSLAGGLIANEQFF.

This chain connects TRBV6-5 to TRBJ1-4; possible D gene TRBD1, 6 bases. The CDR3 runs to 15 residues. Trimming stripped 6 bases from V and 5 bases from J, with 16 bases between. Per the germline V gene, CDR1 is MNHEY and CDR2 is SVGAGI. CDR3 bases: TGTGCCAGCAGACGCTCGGGAGGGGGAAATGAAAAACTGTTTTTT. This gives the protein CASRRSGGGNEKLFF.

CDR3 nucleotide sequence: TGTGCCAGCAGCCCGACAGGGGCCTCGTATAATGAGCAGTTCTTC. Protein: CASSPTGASYNEQFF. The gene calls are TRBV6-5 and TRBJ2-1; 8 nucleotides line up with TRBD1. V shed 6 bases, J shed 7 bases, and the junction held 11 bases outside the gene matches. Looked up from germline, CDR1 is MNHEY and CDR2 is SVGAGI. This CDR3 is built from 15 residues.

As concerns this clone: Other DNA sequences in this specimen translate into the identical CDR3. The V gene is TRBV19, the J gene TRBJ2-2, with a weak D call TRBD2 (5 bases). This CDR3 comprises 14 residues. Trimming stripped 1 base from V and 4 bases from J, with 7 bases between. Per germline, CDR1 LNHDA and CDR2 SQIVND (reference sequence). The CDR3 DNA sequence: TGTGCCAGTAGTATAGGAGGGATCACCGGGGAGCTGTTTTTT. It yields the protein CASSIGGITGELFF.

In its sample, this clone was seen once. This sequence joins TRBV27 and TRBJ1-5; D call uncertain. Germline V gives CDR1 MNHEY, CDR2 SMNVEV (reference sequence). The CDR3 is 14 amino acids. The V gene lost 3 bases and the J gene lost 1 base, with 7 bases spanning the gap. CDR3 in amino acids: CASSFSGSNQPQHF. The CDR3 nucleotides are TGTGCCAGCAGTTTCTCGGGGAGCAATCAGCCCCAGCATTTT.

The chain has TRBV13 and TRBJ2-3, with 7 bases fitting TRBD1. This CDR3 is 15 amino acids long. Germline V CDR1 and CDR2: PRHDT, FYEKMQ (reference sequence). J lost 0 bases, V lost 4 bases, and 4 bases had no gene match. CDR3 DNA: TGTGCCAGCAGCTACGGGACAGTAAGCACAGATACGCAGTATTTT. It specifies CASSYGTVSTDTQYF.

This chain's CDR3 is CASSQLAGAQETQYF. The CDR3 DNA reads as TGCGCCAGCAGCCAGCTAGCGGGCGCTCAAGAGACCCAGTACTTC. V usage is TRBV4-1 and J usage is TRBJ2-5, with TRBD2 identical over 8 bases. With V trimmed by 3 bases and J by 2 bases, 5 bases remained unmatched. The CDR3 loop spans 15 amino acids. Germline V gives CDR1 MGHRA, CDR2 YSYEKL.

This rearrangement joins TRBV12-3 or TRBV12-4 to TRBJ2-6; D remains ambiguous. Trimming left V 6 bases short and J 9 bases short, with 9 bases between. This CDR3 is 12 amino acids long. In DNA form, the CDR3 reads TGTGCCAGCAGCCAAGTCGGCAACGTCCTGACTTTC. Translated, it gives CASSQVGNVLTF.

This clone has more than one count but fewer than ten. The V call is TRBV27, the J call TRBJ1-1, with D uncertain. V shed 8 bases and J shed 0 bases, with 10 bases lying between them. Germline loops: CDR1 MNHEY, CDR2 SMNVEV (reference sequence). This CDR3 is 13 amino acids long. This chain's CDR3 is CASLRGMNTEAFF. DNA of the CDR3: TGTGCCAGCCTCCGGGGAATGAACACTGAAGCTTTCTTT.

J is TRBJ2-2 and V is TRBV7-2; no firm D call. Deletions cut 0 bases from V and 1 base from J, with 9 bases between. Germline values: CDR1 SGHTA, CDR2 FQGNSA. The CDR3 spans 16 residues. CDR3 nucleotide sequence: TGTGCCAGCAGCTTAGCGTCAGGCAGGAACACCGGGGAGCTGTTTTTT. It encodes CASSLASGRNTGELFF.

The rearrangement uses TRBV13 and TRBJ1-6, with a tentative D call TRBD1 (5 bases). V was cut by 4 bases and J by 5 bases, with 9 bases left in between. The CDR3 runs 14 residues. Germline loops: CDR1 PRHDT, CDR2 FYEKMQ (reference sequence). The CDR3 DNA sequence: TGTGCCAGCAGCTCCAGGGTGGATAATTCACCCCTCCACTTT. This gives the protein CASSSRVDNSPLHF.

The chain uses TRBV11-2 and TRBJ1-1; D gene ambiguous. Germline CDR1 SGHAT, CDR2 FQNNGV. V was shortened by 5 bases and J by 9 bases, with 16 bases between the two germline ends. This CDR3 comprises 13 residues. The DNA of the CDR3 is TGTGCCAGCAGCCCGGCCGCGGGCTCCAAAGCTTTCTTT. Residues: CASSPAAGSKAFF. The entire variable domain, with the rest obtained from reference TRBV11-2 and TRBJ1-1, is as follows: EAGVAQSPRYKIIEKRQSVAFWCNPISGHATLYWYQQILGQGPKLLIQFQNNGVVDDSQLPKDRFSAERLKGVDSTLKIQPAKLEDSAVYLCASSPAAGSKAFFGQGTRLTVV.

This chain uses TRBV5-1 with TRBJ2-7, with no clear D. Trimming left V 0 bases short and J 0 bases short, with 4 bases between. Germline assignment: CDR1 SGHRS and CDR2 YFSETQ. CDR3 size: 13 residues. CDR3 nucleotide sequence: TGCGCCAGCAGCTTGGGGGCCTCCTACGAGCAGTACTTC. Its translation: CASSLGASYEQYF.

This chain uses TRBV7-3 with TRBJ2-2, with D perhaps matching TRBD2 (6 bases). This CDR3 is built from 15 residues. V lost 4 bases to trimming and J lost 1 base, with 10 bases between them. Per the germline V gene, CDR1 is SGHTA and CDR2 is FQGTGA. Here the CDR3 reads CASSWRGGNTGELFF. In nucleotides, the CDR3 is TGTGCCAGCAGCTGGAGGGGCGGGAACACCGGGGAGCTGTTTTTT.

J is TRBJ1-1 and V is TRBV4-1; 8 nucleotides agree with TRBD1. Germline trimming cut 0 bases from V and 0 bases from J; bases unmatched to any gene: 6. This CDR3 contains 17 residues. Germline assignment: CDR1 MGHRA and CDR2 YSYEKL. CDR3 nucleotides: TGCGCCAGCAGCCAAGATGACAGGGGACCCATGAACACTGAAGCTTTCTTT. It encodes CASSQDDRGPMNTEAFF.

In DNA, the CDR3 is TGTGCCAGCAGCCATCCCGGGACAGGGAAAGATGGCTACACCTTC. It is translated as CASSHPGTGKDGYTF. The V gene is TRBV11-2, the J gene TRBJ1-2, with 9 nucleotides matching TRBD1. CDR3 length: 15 amino acids. Germline V gives CDR1 SGHAT, CDR2 FQNNGV. V was clipped by 5 bases and J by 6 bases; unmatched bases: 10.

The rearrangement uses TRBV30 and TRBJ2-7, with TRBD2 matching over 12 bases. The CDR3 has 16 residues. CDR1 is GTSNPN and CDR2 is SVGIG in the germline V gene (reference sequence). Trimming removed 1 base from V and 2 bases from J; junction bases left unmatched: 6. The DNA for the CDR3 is TGTGCCTGGAGTGACACTAGCGGGGGGCATCCCTACGAGCAGTACTTC. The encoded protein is CAWSDTSGGHPYEQYF.